The T cell receptor (beta chain) described here comes from a study of cytotoxic CD8 clonotypes in ibrutinib-treated CLL (dated by TCRdb to 2020 to 2022). Describing the broader study: The cohort was composed of 11 relapsed/refractory and approximately 14 treatment-naive patients; IGHV unmutated status was identified in some 17 patients. Of the approximately 91 people in the trial, around 25 had longitudinal samples available. All remission and progressive disease samples were collected while patients were still receiving ibrutinib. Response samples were obtained after a median of around eleven months of treatment, with a range of roughly 6 to 40 months. Responses were partial in around 25 patients and complete in 2; after median roughly 69 months follow-up, some 15 stayed in remission and 12 progressed. Cryopreserved peripheral blood mononuclear cells were collected before treatment, at response, and at either disease progression or sustained remission. An average of about 260,000 productive templates and 80,000 to 95,000 productive rearrangements was obtained per sample. The research as a whole found: Lymph node repertoires were not examined, and the timing of sampling was not matched between patients in sustained remission and those whose disease progressed. At baseline, clonality was higher than in age-matched healthy donors and showed a strong correlation with circulating CD8+ T-cell counts. Public clonotypes were found to be uncommon and were observed to contract or remain stable during treatment; the increase in clonality was shown to reflect expansion of private clonotypes at ibrutinib response. Clonality rose at ibrutinib response, remained stable during sustained remission, and dropped back toward baseline at progression.

Each clonotype received, on average, roughly 9.6x coverage in deep resolution sequencing performed on a MiSeq, where the target depth lay between 1 in 1 million and 1 in 200,000 T cells. The immunoSEQ hsTCRB Kit was used to generate the TCR beta libraries. Turning to the authors' computational methods: The data were analyzed with ImmunoSEQ Analyzer and ImmunoSEQ Data Assistant, and V, D and J gene assignments followed IMGT definitions. Clonality, which ranges from 0 to 1, was calculated by subtracting the normalized Shannon entropy of productive rearrangement frequencies from one. Public clonotype analysis was restricted to overrepresented clonotypes comprising at least 0.05% of each patient's repertoire. Around 14 repertoires from age-matched healthy donors, obtained from immuneACCESS, served as clonality controls. TCRdb carries this immuneACCESS record with in-frame sequences only. Its versions omit some clonotypes, under half of them owing to an unresolved V gene in the studies checked, with the rest unexplained. That table furnishes V, J and clone size, whereas the DNA furnished D and trimming. The sample contains 140,000 or so clones, 79% of them found a single time. The ten largest clones take up more than 10% of the sample.

The cysteine opens and the phenylalanine closes a CDR3 of 14 amino acids. CDR3 DNA is the only sequence kept; it has 42 bases, read in frame from the first base. From a lookup of the germline V gene (reference sequence), CDR1 and CDR2 are SGHNT and YYREEE. The trim is 1 base for V and 4 bases for J, with a gap of 12 bases between the germline ends. The time point label, read with the paper, signifies: approximately eleven months on ibrutinib. For TCR beta library preparation, 2 to 2.5 micrograms of genomic DNA were isolated from cryopreserved PBMCs. High-throughput TCR beta sequencing was performed on longitudinal blood samples from CLL patients receiving ibrutinib monotherapy. Patients were enrolled in a phase 2 open-label single-center ibrutinib monotherapy trial. Worth noting for this clone: Its target antigen remains unknown. No much larger clone exists at a distance of one base, and base qualities are not known.

The sequenced sample was PBMCs, obtained after 12 months of ibrutinib treatment. The chain joins TRBV5-4 to TRBJ2-7; the D region possibly corresponds to TRBD2 (7 bases align). The TCR was taken from a human donor with chronic lymphocytic leukemia. The CDR3 has the sequence CASSLMGGRYEQYF. The nucleotide sequence is TGTGCCAGCAGCTTGATGGGGGGGCGATACGAGCAGTACTTC.